This T cell receptor beta chain was sequenced in a study of response to subunit inactivated influenza vaccine. Many counts were recorded for this clonotype. V was clipped by 4 bases and J by 4 bases, with 14 bases between them. The CDR3 totals 14 residues. The V gene's germline CDR1 is MGHRA and CDR2 YSYEKL. Each CDR3 protein gets one entry after TCRdb re-called the RT-PCR reads with MiXCR. The sample lists about 620,000 distinct CDR3 sequences, roughly 10% seen once, with roughly 10% in the top ten. The V and J genes are TRBV4-1 and TRBJ2-7; maybe TRBD2 (6 bases). Sample: PBMCs from blood, taken on the day of vaccination. The origin of this receptor is a man between 45 and 60 years old who received an inactivated influenza vaccine. DNA for the CDR3: TGCGCCAGCAGCCCCCCCGGGACTTATTACGAGCAGTACTTC. It translates to CASSPPGTYYEQYF.